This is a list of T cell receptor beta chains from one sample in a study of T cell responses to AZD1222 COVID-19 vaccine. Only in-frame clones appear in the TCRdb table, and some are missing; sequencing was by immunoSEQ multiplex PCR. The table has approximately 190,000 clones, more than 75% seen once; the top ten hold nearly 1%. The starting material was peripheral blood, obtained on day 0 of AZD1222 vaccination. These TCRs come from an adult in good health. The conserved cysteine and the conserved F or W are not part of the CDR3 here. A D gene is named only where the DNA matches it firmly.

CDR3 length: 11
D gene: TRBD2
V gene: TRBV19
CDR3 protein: ATQAGTKNIQY

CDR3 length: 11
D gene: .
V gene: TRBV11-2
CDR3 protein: ASSGTNTGELF

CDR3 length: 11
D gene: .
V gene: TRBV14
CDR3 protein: ASSPTIADTQY

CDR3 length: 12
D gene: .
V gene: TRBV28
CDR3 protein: ASSWAGRDYGYT

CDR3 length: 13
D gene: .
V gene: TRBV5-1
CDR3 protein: ASSLEAGVYNEQF

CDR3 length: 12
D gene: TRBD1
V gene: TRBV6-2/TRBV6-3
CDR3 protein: ASSPDRWHGELF

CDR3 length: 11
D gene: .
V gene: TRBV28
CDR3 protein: ASSPPSYNEQF

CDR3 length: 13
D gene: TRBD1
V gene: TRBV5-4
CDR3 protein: ASRLDRASPYGYT

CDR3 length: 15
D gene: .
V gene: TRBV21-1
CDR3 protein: ASSKECGSCQWGIQY

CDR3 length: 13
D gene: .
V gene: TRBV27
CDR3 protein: ASSLSWGDFHEQY

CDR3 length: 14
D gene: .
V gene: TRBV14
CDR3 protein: ASSQTVLLGTDTQY

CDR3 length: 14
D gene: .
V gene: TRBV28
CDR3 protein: ASSLVMGGPYNEQF

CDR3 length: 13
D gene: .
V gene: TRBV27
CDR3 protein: ASSFGGAAYNEQF

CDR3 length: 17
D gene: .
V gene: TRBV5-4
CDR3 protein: ASKTGGGQGGGLGNEQF

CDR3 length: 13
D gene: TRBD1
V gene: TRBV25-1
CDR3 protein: ASSAQGTPNQPQH

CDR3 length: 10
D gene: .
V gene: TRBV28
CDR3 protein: ASLVGNQPQH

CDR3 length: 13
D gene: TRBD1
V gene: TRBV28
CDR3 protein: ASRPNRGENYGYT

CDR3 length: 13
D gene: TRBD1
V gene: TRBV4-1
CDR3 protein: ASSEGQGYNSPLH

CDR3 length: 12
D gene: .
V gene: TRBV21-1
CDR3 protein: ASSGRQGFDEQF

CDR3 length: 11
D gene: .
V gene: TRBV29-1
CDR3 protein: SVEDLVNTEAF

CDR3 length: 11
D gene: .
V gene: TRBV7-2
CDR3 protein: ASSLSYPEKLF

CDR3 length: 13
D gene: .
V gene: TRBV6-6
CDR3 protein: ASSYSGGRTPEAF

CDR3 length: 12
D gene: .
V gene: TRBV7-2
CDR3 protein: ASSLRGAHNEQF

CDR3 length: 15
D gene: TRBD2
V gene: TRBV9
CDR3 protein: ASSVGPSGLSTDTQY

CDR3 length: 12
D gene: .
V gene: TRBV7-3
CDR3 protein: ASRLGLSSYEQY